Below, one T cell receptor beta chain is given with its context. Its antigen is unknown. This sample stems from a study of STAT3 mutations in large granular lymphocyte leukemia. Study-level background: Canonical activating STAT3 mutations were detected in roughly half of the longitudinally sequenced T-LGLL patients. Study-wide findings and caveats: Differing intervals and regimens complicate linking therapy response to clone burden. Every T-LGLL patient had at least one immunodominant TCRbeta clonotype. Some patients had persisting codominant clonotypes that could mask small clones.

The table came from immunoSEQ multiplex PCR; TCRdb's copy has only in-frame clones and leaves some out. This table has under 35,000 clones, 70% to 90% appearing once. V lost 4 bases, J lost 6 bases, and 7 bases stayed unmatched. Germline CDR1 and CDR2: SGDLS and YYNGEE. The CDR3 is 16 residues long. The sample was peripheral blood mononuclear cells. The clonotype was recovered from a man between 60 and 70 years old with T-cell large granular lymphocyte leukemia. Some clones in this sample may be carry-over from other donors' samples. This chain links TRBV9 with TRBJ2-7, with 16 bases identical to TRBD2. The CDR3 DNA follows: TGTGCCAGCAGCCCCCCAGGGACTAGCGGGAGGGTCGAGCAGTACTTC. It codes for CASSPPGTSGRVEQYF.